This T cell receptor beta chain was observed in a study of blood T cell repertoires in COVID-19. Across the whole study: There were acute and convalescent COVID-19 samples, and they came from the United States, Italy and Spain.

The study recruited people aged roughly 18 to 89 years across 20 to 30 US areas. Cohorts were determined from participant-reported clinical history. How the authors handled the data: Reference gene primer amplification gave estimated nucleated cell counts. Clones were read by immunoSEQ multiplex PCR, and TCRdb kept only the in-frame ones, dropping some. V, J and clone size are those of that table, while D and trimming were read from the DNA. The table includes 150,000 to 200,000 clones, almost 80% detected once. Germline V gene data show CDR1 as MGHRA and CDR2 as YSYEKL. V was trimmed by 1 base and J by 0 bases, leaving 16 bases between them. This CDR3 comprises 17 residues.

Material for sequencing was PBMCs or T cells enriched from blood (not recorded which). The chain recombines TRBV4-1 with TRBJ2-7, with D perhaps matching TRBD2 (6 bases). This receptor was obtained from a woman aged 50 to 60 who had recovered from COVID-19. CDR3 nucleotides: TGCGCCAGCAGCCAAGGGAGGGCAGCCGATTACTCCTACGAGCAGTACTTC. It encodes CASSQGRAADYSYEQYF.